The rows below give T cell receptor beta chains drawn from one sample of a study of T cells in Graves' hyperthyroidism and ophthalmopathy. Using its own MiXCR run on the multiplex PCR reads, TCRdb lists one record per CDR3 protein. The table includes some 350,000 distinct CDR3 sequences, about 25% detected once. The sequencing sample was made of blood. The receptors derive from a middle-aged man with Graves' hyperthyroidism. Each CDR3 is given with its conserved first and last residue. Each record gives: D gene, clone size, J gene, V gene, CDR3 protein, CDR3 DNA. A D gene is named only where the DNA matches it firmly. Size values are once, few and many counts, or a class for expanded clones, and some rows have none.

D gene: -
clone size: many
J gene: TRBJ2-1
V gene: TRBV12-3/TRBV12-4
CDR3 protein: CASSSMDLGGNEQFF
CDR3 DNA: TGTGCCAGCAGTTCCATGGACCTGGGCGGGAATGAGCAGTTCTTC

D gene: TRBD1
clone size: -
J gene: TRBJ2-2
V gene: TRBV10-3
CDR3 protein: CAISERGQGATGELFF
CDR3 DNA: TGTGCCATCAGTGAAAGGGGACAGGGGGCCACCGGGGAGCTGTTTTTT

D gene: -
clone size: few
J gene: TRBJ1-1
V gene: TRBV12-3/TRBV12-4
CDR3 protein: CASILRPPGTEAFF
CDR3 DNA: TGTGCCAGCATCTTGAGGCCCCCGGGCACTGAAGCTTTCTTT

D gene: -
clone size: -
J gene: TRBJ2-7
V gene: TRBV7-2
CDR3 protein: CASSLDRGLIVSEQYF
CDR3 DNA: TGTGCCAGCAGCTTAGATAGAGGACTAATCGTGAGCGAGCAGTACTTC

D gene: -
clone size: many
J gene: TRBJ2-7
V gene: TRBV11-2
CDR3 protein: CASVAAGPSYEQYF
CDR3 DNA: TGTGCCAGCGTGGCGGCGGGGCCTTCCTACGAGCAGTACTTC

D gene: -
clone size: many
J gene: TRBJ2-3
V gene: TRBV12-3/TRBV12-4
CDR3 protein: CASSLAGGRTDTQYF
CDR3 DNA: TGTGCCAGCAGTTTAGCGGGAGGTCGCACAGATACGCAGTATTTT

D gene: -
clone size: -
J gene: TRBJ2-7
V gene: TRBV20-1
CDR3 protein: CSARDPFSSYEQYF
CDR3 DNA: TGCAGTGCTAGAGATCCGTTTAGCTCCTACGAGCAGTACTTC

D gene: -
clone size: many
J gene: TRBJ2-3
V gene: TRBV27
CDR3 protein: CASSSVLTDTQYF
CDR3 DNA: TGTGCCAGCAGTTCAGTGCTCACAGATACGCAGTATTTT

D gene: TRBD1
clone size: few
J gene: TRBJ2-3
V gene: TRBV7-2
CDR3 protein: CASSLAGQGARADTQYF
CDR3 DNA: TGTGCCAGCAGCTTAGCTGGACAGGGGGCGCGCGCAGATACGCAGTATTTT

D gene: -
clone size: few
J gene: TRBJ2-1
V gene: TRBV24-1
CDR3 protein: CATSQYNEQFF
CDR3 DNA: TGTGCCACCAGCCAGTACAATGAGCAGTTCTTC

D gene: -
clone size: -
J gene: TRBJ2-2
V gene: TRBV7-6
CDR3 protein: CASSFRGLGGPGELFF
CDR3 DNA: TGTGCCAGCAGTTTCAGGGGATTGGGTGGACCCGGGGAGCTGTTTTTT

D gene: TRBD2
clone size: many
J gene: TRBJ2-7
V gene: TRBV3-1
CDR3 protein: CASSQEVGLATGEQYF
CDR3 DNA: TGTGCCAGCAGCCAAGAGGTAGGACTAGCGACGGGGGAGCAGTACTTC

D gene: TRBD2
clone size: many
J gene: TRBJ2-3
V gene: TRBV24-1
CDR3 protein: CATSDPLAGGGDTQYF
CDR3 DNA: TGTGCCACCAGTGACCCTCTAGCGGGAGGTGGGGATACGCAGTATTTT

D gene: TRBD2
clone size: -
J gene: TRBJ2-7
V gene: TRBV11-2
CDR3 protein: CASSSSGRAFGEQYF
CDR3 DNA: TGTGCCAGCAGCTCTAGCGGGAGGGCCTTCGGGGAGCAGTACTTC

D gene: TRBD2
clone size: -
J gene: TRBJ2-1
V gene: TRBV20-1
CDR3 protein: CSARDPREGLYEQFF
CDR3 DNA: TGCAGTGCTAGAGATCCGCGGGAGGGCCTTTATGAGCAGTTCTTC

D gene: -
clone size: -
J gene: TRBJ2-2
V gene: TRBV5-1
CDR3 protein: CATPTGELFF
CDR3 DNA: TGCGCCACCCCAACCGGGGAGCTGTTTTTT

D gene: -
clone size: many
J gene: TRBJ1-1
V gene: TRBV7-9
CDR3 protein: CASSYTEGTEAFF
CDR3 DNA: TGTGCCAGCAGCTACACCGAGGGGACTGAAGCTTTCTTT

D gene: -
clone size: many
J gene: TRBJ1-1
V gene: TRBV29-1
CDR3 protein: CSVVGLDEAFF
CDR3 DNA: TGCAGCGTGGTCGGACTCGATGAAGCTTTCTTT

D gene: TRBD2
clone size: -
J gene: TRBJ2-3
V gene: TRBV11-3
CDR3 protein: CASSRLAGTDTRYF
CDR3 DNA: TGTGCCAGCAGCCGACTAGCGGGCACAGATACGCGGTATTTT

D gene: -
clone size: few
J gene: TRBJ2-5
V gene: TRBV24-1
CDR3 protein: CATSDTGTEYVETQYF
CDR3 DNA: TGTGCCACCAGTGACACCGGGACGGAATATGTTGAGACCCAGTACTTC

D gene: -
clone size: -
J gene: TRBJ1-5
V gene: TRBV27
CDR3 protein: CASRETEDQPQHF
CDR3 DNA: TGTGCCAGCAGGGAGACAGAGGATCAGCCCCAGCATTTT

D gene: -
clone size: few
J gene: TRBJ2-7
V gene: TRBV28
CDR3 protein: CASSKGNSEYEQYF
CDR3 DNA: TGTGCCAGCAGTAAGGGGAACAGCGAGTACGAGCAGTACTTC

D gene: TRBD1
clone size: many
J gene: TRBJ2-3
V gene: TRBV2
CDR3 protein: CASRAGTGGTDTQYF
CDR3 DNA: TGTGCCAGCAGGGCCGGGACAGGGGGCACAGATACGCAGTATTTT

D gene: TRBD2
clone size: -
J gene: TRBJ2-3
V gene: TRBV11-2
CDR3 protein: CASSFILTSGGTDTQYF
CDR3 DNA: TGTGCCAGCAGCTTTATCCTGACTAGCGGGGGAACAGATACGCAGTATTTT

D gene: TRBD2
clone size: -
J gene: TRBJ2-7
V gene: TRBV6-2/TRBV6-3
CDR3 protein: CASRGRERQYEQYF
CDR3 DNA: TGTGCCAGCAGAGGGCGGGAGCGGCAATACGAGCAGTACTTC

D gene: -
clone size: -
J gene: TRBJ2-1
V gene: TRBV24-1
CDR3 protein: CATSFFNEQFF
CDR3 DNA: TGTGCCACCTCATTCTTCAATGAGCAGTTCTTC

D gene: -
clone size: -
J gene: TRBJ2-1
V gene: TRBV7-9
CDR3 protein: CASGPSYNEQFF
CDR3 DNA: TGTGCCAGCGGCCCTTCTTACAATGAGCAGTTCTTC

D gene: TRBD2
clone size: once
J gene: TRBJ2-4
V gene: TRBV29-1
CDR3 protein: CSVEAPFLAGGKNIQYF
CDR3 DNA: TGCAGCGTCGAGGCACCTTTCCTAGCGGGAGGGAAAAACATTCAGTACTTC

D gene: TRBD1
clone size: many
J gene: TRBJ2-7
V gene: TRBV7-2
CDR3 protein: CASNRDSSSYEQYF
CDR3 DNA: TGTGCCAGCAACCGGGACAGCAGCTCCTACGAGCAGTACTTC

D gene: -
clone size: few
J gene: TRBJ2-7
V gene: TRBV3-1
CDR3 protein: CASSQDGSDNEQYF
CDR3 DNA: TGTGCCAGCAGCCAAGATGGGAGTGACAATGAGCAGTACTTC

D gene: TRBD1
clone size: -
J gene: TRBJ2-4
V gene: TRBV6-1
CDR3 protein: CASRDRGSIAKNIQYF
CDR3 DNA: TGTGCCAGCCGGGACAGGGGTTCTATAGCCAAAAACATTCAGTACTTC

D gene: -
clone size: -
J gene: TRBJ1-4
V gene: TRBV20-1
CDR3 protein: CSVLGLNEKLFF
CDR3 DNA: TGCAGTGTCCTAGGTCTTAATGAAAAACTGTTTTTT

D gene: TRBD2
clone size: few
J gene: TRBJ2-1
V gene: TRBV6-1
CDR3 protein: CASSEPAGVLEQFF
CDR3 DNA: TGTGCCAGCAGTGAACCAGCGGGAGTCCTTGAGCAGTTCTTC

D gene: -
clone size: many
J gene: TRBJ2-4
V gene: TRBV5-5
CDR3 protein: CASSLGQENIQYF
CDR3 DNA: TGTGCCAGCAGCTTGGGACAGGAAAACATTCAGTACTTC

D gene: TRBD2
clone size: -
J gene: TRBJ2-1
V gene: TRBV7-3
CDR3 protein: CASSSGTSPRMDEQFF
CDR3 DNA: TGTGCCAGCAGCTCCGGGACTAGCCCGAGGATGGATGAGCAGTTCTTC

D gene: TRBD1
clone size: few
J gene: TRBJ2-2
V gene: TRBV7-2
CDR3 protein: CASSLDRVTTGELFF
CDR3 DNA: TGTGCCAGCAGCTTGGACAGGGTAACCACCGGGGAGCTGTTTTTT

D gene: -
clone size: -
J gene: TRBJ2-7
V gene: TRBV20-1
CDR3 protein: CSADEGYEQYF
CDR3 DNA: TGCAGTGCCGATGAGGGCTACGAGCAGTACTTC

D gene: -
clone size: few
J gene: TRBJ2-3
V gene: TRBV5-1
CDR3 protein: CASSLRTSTDTQYF
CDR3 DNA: TGCGCCAGCAGCTTGCGTACCTCCACAGATACGCAGTATTTT

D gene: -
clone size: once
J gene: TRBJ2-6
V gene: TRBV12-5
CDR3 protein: CASGNRPGSGANVLTF
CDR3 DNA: TGTGCTAGTGGTAACCGGCCAGGATCTGGGGCCAACGTCCTGACTTTC

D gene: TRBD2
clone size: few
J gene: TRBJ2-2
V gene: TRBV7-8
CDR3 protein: CASSQKPLAGGTGELFF
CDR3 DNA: TGTGCCAGCAGCCAAAAGCCCCTAGCGGGAGGCACCGGGGAGCTGTTTTTT

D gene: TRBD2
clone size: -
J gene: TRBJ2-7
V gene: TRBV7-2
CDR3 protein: CASSITSGRADEQYF
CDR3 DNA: TGTGCCAGTTCGATTACTAGCGGGAGGGCCGACGAGCAGTACTTC

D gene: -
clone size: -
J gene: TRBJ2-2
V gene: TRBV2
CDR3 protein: CASSAVTLNTGELFF
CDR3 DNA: TGTGCCAGCAGTGCCGTGACACTCAACACCGGGGAGCTGTTTTTT

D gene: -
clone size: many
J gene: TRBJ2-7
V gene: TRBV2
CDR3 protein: CASNVGGRSGEQYF
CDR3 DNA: TGTGCCAGCAACGTGGGGGGGCGCTCGGGCGAGCAGTACTTC

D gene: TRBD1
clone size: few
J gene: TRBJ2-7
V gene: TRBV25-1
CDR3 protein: CASSEGDRGDEQYF
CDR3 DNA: TGTGCCAGCAGTGAGGGGGACAGGGGCGACGAGCAGTACTTC

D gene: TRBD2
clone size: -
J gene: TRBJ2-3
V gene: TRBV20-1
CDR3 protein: CSARKVSLTIAGSGTDTQYF
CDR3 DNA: TGCAGTGCTAGAAAAGTCTCACTGACCATAGCGGGATCCGGCACAGATACGCAGTATTTT

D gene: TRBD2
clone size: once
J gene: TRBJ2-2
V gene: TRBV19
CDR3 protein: CASREPGRAGELFF
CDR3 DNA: TGTGCCAGTAGAGAGCCTGGGAGGGCCGGGGAGCTGTTTTTT

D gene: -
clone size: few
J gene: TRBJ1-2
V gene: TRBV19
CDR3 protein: CASSIGYGQTNYGYTF
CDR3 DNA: TGTGCCAGTAGTATTGGGTACGGACAGACTAACTATGGCTACACCTTC

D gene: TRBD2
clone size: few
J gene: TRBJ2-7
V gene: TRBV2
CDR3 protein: CASRPTSGPYEQYF
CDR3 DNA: TGTGCCAGCAGGCCAACTAGCGGACCCTACGAGCAGTACTTC

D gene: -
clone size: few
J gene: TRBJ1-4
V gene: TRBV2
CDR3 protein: CASSETGSSNEKLFF
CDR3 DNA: TGTGCCAGCAGTGAAACGGGCAGCTCCAATGAAAAACTGTTTTTT

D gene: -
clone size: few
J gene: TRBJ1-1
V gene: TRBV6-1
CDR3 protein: CASTRGVGEAFF
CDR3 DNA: TGTGCCAGCACCAGGGGAGTAGGTGAAGCTTTCTTT

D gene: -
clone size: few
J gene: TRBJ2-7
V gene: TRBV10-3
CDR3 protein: CAISDGSPYEQYF
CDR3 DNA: TGTGCCATCAGTGATGGCAGCCCCTACGAGCAGTACTTC

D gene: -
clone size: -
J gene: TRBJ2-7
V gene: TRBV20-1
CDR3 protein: CSASPVDYEQYF
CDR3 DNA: TGCAGTGCTAGTCCCGTTGACTACGAGCAGTACTTC

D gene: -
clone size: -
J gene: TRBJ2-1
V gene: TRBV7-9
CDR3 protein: CASSAAAFSYNEQFF
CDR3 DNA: TGTGCCAGCAGCGCCGCAGCGTTCTCCTACAATGAGCAGTTCTTC

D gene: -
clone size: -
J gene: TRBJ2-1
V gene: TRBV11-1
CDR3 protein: CASSLEGGRTYNEQFF
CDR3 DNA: TGTGCCAGCAGCTTAGAGGGCGGCCGCACCTACAATGAGCAGTTCTTC

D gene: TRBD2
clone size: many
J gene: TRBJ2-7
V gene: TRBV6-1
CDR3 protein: CASSFSPQTSGNYEQYF
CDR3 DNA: TGTGCCAGCAGTTTTTCTCCCCAGACTAGCGGGAACTACGAGCAGTACTTC

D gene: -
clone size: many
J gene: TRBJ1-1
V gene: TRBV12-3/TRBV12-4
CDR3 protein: CASSFGGSNTEAFF
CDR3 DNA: TGTGCCAGCAGTTTTGGGGGTTCGAACACTGAAGCTTTCTTT

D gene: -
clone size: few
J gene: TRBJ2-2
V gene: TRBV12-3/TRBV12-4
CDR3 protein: CASAGNTGELFF
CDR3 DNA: TGTGCCAGTGCGGGAAACACCGGGGAGCTGTTTTTT

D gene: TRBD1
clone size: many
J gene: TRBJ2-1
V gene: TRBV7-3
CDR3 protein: CASSLGQGESNEQFF
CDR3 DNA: TGTGCCAGCAGCCTAGGACAGGGGGAGAGCAATGAGCAGTTCTTC

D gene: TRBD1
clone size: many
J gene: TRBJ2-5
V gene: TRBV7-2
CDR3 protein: CASSFTGGLRETQYF
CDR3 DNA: TGTGCCAGCAGTTTCACAGGGGGCTTAAGGGAGACCCAGTACTTC